The present T cell receptor (beta chain) was sequenced within a study of regulatory T cells in long-lasting Graves disease. TCR beta libraries were built with iRepertoire HTBI primers and Arm-PCR of CDR3 regions. TCRdb fed the multiplex PCR reads into MiXCR, producing one record per CDR3 protein. Among hundreds of thousands of distinct CDR3 sequences, around 11% were seen once, and the ten largest hold roughly 8.2%. General study results and limits: Few sampled subjects may have lowered accuracy.

About this clonotype itself: Its target is not known.

Indicated time point: newly diagnosed GD, antithyroid drugs for less than 3 months. From RNA extracted from PBMCs, the TCR library was made. The CDR3 contains 14 residues. Germline CDR1 is SEHNR and CDR2 is FQNEAQ (reference sequence). Trimming removed 0 bases at V and 4 bases at J, with 9 bases between. The sample was also reused in another study, on T cells in Graves' hyperthyroidism and ophthalmopathy. That work adds: Carried out on the TCR CDR3, a first-round RT-PCR used the HTBI primer set. A model of 13 V-J features distinguished ophthalmopathy from stable hyperthyroidism.

The chain is built from TRBV7-9 and TRBJ2-5, with D uncertain. The material sequenced was peripheral blood mononuclear cells (PBMCs), taken at new diagnosis, from a patient treated with antithyroid drugs. The sequence derives from a woman aged 25 to 39 with Graves disease. DNA of the CDR3: TGTGCCAGCAGCTTAGCCCCGGAAAGAGAGACCCAGTACTTC. It yields the protein CASSLAPERETQYF.